The text below deals with one TCR beta chain. Its specificity is unknown. Germline V gives CDR1 SEHNR, CDR2 FQNEAQ (reference sequence). The CDR3 consists of 14 residues. Trimming took off 5 bases at V and 9 bases at J, with 14 bases between the two ends. With 60 Vbeta and 13 Jbeta primers, the PCR was carried out. The data were produced by immunoSEQ multiplex PCR, yet TCRdb's version contains in-frame clones alone and is incomplete. The sample shows approximately 140,000 clones, 70% to 90% of them seen only once. The data derive from a study of cytomegalovirus exposure and HLA in healthy donors. Notes on the study in general: Rare TCR sequences dominated, though some public TCRs recurred in many donors. Reports state that TCR beta sequences accurately predicted most subjects' HLA-A and HLA-B alleles.

Sample: PBMCs. This clonotype was sampled from a boy aged 5 to 17 in good health and CMV-seronegative. V usage is TRBV7-9 and J usage is TRBJ1-6, with D perhaps TRBD1 (6 bases). The CDR3 DNA is TGTGCCAGCAGCCAAGGGGGATGGCGTTCACCCCTCCACTTT. Translating gives CASSQGGWRSPLHF.